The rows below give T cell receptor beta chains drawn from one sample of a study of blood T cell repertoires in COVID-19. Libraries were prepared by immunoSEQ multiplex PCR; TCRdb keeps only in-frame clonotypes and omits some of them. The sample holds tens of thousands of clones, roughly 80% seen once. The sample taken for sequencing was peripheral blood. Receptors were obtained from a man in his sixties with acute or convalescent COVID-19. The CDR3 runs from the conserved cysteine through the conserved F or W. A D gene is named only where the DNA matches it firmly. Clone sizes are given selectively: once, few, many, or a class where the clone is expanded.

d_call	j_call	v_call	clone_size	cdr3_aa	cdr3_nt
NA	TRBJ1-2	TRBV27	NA	CASSLSNRAYGYTF	TGTGCCAGCAGTTTATCGAACAGGGCCTATGGCTACACCTTC
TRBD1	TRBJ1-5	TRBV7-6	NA	CASSDAGGSQPQHF	TGTGCCAGCAGCGACGCAGGGGGCAGCCAGCCCCAGCATTTT
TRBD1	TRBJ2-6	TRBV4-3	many	CASSQDPVTGETGANVLTF	TGCGCCAGCAGCCAAGACCCGGTGACAGGGGAAACTGGGGCCAACGTCCTGACTTTC
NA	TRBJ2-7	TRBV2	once	CASTLLALYEQYF	TGTGCCAGCACCTTGCTAGCCCTCTACGAGCAGTACTTC
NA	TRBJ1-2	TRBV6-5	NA	CASRPSGRNYGYTF	TGTGCCAGCAGACCGTCGGGGAGGAACTATGGCTACACCTTC
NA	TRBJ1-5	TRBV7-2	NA	CASQGDSNNQPQHF	TGTGCCAGCCAGGGTGATTCAAACAATCAGCCCCAGCATTTT
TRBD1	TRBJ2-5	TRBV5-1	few	CASSAGQAGETQYF	TGCGCCAGCAGCGCGGGACAGGCTGGGGAGACCCAGTACTTC
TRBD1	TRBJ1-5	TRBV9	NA	CASSVYRGIGNQPQHF	TGTGCCAGCAGCGTATACAGGGGAATCGGCAATCAGCCCCAGCATTTT
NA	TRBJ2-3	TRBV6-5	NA	CASRGEPSTDTQYF	TGTGCCAGCCGAGGCGAACCTAGCACAGATACGCAGTATTTT
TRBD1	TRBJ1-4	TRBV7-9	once	CASSYRGTNEKLFF	TGTGCCAGCAGCTACAGGGGGACTAATGAAAAACTGTTTTTT